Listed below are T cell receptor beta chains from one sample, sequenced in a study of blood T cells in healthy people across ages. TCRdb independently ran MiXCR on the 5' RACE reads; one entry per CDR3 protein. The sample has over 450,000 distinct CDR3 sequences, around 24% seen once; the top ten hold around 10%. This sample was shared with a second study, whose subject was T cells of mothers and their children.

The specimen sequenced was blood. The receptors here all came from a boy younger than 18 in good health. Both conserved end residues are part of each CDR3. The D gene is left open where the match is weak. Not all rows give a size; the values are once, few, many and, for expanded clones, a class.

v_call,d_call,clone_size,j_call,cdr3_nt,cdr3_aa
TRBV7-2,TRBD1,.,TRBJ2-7,TGTGCCAGCAGCCGATACGACAGGGGGAGCGAGCAGTACTTC,CASSRYDRGSEQYF
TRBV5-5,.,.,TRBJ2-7,TGTGCCTGCAGCTCAAGAGGATTCGAGCAGTACTTC,CACSSRGFEQYF
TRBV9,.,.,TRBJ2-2,TGTGCCAGCAGCCCGAGGGGGGGCGCCGGGGAGCTGTTTTTT,CASSPRGGAGELFF
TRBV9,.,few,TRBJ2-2,TGTGCCAGCAGCGTAGGTCAGGCGAACACCGGGGAGCTGTTTTTT,CASSVGQANTGELFF
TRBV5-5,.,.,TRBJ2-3,TGTGCCAGCAGCACGTACAGGACCACAGATACGCAGTATTTT,CASSTYRTTDTQYF
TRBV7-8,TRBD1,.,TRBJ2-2,TGTGCCAGCAGCGACTCCAGGGACAGGGGGCTCACCGGGGAGCTGTTTTTT,CASSDSRDRGLTGELFF
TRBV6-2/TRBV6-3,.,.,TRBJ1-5,TGTGCCAGCAGGACCTATTGGTGGTTATGGAACAATCAGCCCCAGCATTTT,CASRTYWWLWNNQPQHF
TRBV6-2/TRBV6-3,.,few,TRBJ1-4,TGTGCCAGCAGTTACTCGAGGACAGCGACTGAAAAACTGTTTTTT,CASSYSRTATEKLFF
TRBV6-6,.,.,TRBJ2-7,TGTGCCAGCACCTCAGAACAGAGTGTAGCAGTCTACGAGCAGTACTTC,CASTSEQSVAVYEQYF
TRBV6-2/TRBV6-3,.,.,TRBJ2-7,TGTGCCAGCAGCTTCCGTCGGGACCCACTATACGAGCAGTACTTC,CASSFRRDPLYEQYF
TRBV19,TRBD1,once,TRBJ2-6,TGTGCCAGTGCTGAACAGGGGTATGGGGCCAACGTCCTGACTTTC,CASAEQGYGANVLTF
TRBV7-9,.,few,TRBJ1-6,TGTGCCAGCAGCTGGGGTCAAGCCAGCTCCTATAATTCACCCCTCCACTTT,CASSWGQASSYNSPLHF
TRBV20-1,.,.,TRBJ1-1,TGCAGTGCTAGAGACCGAAGAAGATACACTGAAGCTTTCTTT,CSARDRRRYTEAFF
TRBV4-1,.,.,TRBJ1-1,TGCGCCAGCAGCCTCCCAGCATCCACTGAAGCTTTCTTT,CASSLPASTEAFF
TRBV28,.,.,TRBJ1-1,TGTGCCAGCACCCGGAACACTGAAGCTTTCTTT,CASTRNTEAFF
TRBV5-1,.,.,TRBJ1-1,TGCGCCAGCAGTGTCTTCGGGGGGCTGGACACTGAAGCTTTCTTT,CASSVFGGLDTEAFF
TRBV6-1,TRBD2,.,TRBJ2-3,TGTGCCAGCAGCCGGACTAGCGGAAAGGTTAGCACAGATACGCAGTATTTT,CASSRTSGKVSTDTQYF
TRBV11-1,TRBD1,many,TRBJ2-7,TGTGCCAGCAGCTCCCGACAGGGTCGGAAGCAGTACTTC,CASSSRQGRKQYF
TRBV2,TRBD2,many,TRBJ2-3,TGTGCCAGCAGCCTTAGCGGGACCGACTCGGGGGAGCAGTATTTT,CASSLSGTDSGEQYF
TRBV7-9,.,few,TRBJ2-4,TGTGCCAGCAGCGCAAACGAAGCCAAAAACATTCAGTACTTC,CASSANEAKNIQYF